This TCR beta chain was sequenced for a study of long-term antiretroviral therapy in people with HIV. Trimming stripped 5 bases from V and 4 bases from J, with 15 bases between. In germline, CDR1 is MNHEY, CDR2 SVGAGI. The CDR3 is 14 amino acids. At survey level, the immunoSEQ assay was run in its v3.0 version. Profiled with immunoSEQ multiplex PCR; TCRdb holds only in-frame clones, not every one. The sample records more than 15,000 clones, less than 85% being singletons. Sequenced material: unsorted PBMCs, taken 2.9 years after starting antiretroviral therapy. The sequence came from a woman in her thirties with HIV. The rearrangement joins TRBV6-5 to TRBJ2-7, with a possible D match to TRBD2 (6 bases). This chain's CDR3 is CASSRTAAGYEQYV. DNA of the CDR3: TGTGCCAGCAGTAGGACTGCGGCGGGATACGAGCAGTACGTC.